These 25 T cell receptor beta chains were sequenced from one sample in a study of blood T cell repertoires in COVID-19. TCRdb keeps only in-frame clones here, not all; method: immunoSEQ multiplex PCR. Counted here are approximately 300,000 clones, 65% to 85% occurring once; the ten biggest clones make up around 16%. Input material: peripheral blood. The receptors were gathered from a person aged 65 to 85 with COVID-19, enrolled during active disease.

The chain uses TRBV19 and TRBJ2-1, with 15 bases aligning to TRBD2. The CDR3 sequence is 16 residues long. J lost 5 bases, V lost 4 bases, and 3 bases had no gene match. Germline CDR1 LNHDA, CDR2 SQIVND (reference sequence). CDR3 in amino acids: CASSRTSGGADNEQFF. For the CDR3, the DNA is TGTGCCAGTAGTAGGACTAGCGGGGGGGCCGACAATGAGCAGTTCTTC.

V and J are TRBV19 and TRBJ1-5, with 8 bases lining up with TRBD1. The CDR3 loop spans 18 amino acids. Germline loops: CDR1 LNHDA, CDR2 SQIVND (reference sequence). The ends lost 5 bases at V and 2 bases at J; junction bases unmatched: 14. DNA of the CDR3: TGTGCCAGTAGTTCCCTTGGACAGGGCCAAAGGGGCAATCAGCCCCAGCATTTT. Amino acid sequence: CASSSLGQGQRGNQPQHF.

Many counts were recorded for this clone. The chain employs TRBV5-1 and TRBJ2-2; 7 bases are shared with TRBD1. V gave up 4 bases and J gave up 6 bases; unmatched junction bases: 6. Germline V gene sequence: CDR1 SGHRS, CDR2 YFSETQ. The CDR3 is made up of 14 amino acids. Written as DNA, the CDR3 is TGCGCCAGCAGCACAACAACAGGGGCCGGGGAGCTGTTTTTT. Amino acids: CASSTTTGAGELFF. Full variable domain (outside the CDR3, taken from reference TRBV5-1 and TRBJ2-2): KAGVTQTPRYLIKTRGQQVTLSCSPISGHRSVSWYQQTPGQGLQFLFEYFSETQRNKGNFPGRFSGRQFSNSRSEMNVSTLELGDSALYLCASSTTTGAGELFFGEGSRLTVL.

J is TRBJ1-2 and V is TRBV25-1; no clear D gene. Germline values: CDR1 MGHDK, CDR2 SYGVNS. The V end was cut by 1 base, the J end by 3 bases, with 6 bases between. This CDR3 spans 13 amino acids. The CDR3 DNA reads TGTGCCAGCAGTGAATCTCTCCACTATGGCTACACCTTC. Translation gives CASSESLHYGYTF.

The chain couples TRBV5-4 to TRBJ1-2; maybe TRBD1 (6 bases). CDR1 is SGHNT and CDR2 is YYREEE in the germline V gene (reference sequence). The CDR3 totals 16 residues. The germline V and J ends were trimmed by 2 bases and 0 bases, with 14 bases remaining between them. The CDR3 loop reads CASSFPGDTTNYGYTF. The CDR3, as DNA: TGTGCCAGCAGCTTCCCAGGGGATACAACTAACTATGGCTACACCTTC.

The gene calls are TRBV7-8 and TRBJ1-4; a weak D match, TRBD1 (5 bases). The CDR3 loop spans 15 amino acids. Germline V gene lookup returns CDR1 SGHVS and CDR2 FQNEAQ. The ends were cut back, 5 bases at V and 8 bases at J, with 18 bases in the middle. The CDR3: CASSRVGGVWEKLFF. CDR3 sequence (DNA): TGTGCCAGCAGCCGGGTCGGGGGGGTTTGGGAAAAACTGTTTTTT.

This clone was detected once. The V gene is TRBV15, the J gene TRBJ2-3; D perhaps matches TRBD2 (5 bases). The germline CDR1 and CDR2 sequences are LNHNV and YYDKDF (reference sequence). The CDR3 is 14 residues long. Trimming removed 6 bases at V and 0 bases at J, with 10 bases between. Here the CDR3 DNA reads TGTGCCACCAGTCGGGGAACCAGCACAGATACGCAGTATTTT. It translates to CATSRGTSTDTQYF.

This clone was observed once. The chain recombines TRBV27 with TRBJ2-7; 11 nucleotides align to TRBD2. V gave up 8 bases and J gave up 2 bases; unmatched junction bases: 5. This CDR3 is built from 14 residues. The germline gives CDR1 MNHEY, CDR2 SMNVEV (reference sequence). CDR3 protein: CASFPTSGTYEQYF. CDR3 DNA: TGTGCCAGCTTCCCGACTAGCGGGACCTACGAGCAGTACTTC.

The rearrangement joins TRBV4-3 to TRBJ1-2; the D gene is possibly TRBD1 (5 bases). This CDR3 spans 14 amino acids. The germline V gene encodes CDR1 LGHNA and CDR2 YSLEER. Trimming left V 8 bases short and J 7 bases short, with 20 bases between. The CDR3, as DNA: TGCGCCAGCTCCCCAGGGACTAGGGGAGGTGGCTACACCTTC. Protein: CASSPGTRGGGYTF.

This chain uses TRBV7-5 with TRBJ2-1; the tabulated D call, TRBD2, remains unverified against the DNA. TRBV7-5 is flagged as a pseudogene. This CDR3 is built from 17 residues. The CDR3 DNA reads as TGTGCCAGAAGCACCCGACGAACTAGCGGACCCTACAATGAGCAGTTCTTC. Encoded protein: CARSTRRTSGPYNEQFF.

This clone was observed a single time. The chain employs TRBV5-6 and TRBJ1-1; TRBD1 might be the D (5 bases). The V gene's germline CDR1 is SGHDT and CDR2 YYEEEE. CDR3 length: 14 amino acids. V was clipped by 2 bases and J by 0 bases, with 8 bases between them. The CDR3 here is CASSFGGLNTEAFF. The CDR3 region has the DNA TGTGCCAGCAGCTTCGGGGGATTGAACACTGAAGCTTTCTTT.

This clone was counted a few times. This chain connects TRBV27 to TRBJ1-1; 8 nucleotides align to TRBD1. The length of the CDR3 is 15 residues. From germline, CDR1 is MNHEY and CDR2 SMNVEV (reference sequence). After removal of 6 bases from V and 11 bases from J, the junction contained 17 bases not matched to a gene. CDR3 bases: TGTGCCAGCAGCCCTTTATATCGGCAGGGGGCGATCGCTTTCTTT. Its protein product is CASSPLYRQGAIAFF.

The CDR3 sequence is CASSLRSGDNEQFF. Here the CDR3 DNA reads TGCGCCAGCAGCTTGCGGTCAGGGGACAATGAGCAGTTCTTC. The chain combines TRBV5-1 with TRBJ2-1; TRBD1 is a possible D gene (6 bases). Trimming took 1 base from V and 5 from J, leaving 10 bases between them. The CDR3 is made up of 14 amino acids. Germline CDR1 SGHRS, CDR2 YFSETQ.

The chain has TRBV6-5 and TRBJ1-5; possible D gene TRBD1, 5 bases. The V gene lost 6 bases and the J gene lost 3 bases, with 15 bases spanning the gap. The CDR3 runs 15 residues. Germline lookup yields CDR1 MNHEY and CDR2 SVGAGI. The CDR3 is CASSRGTQFNQPQHF. The CDR3, as DNA: TGTGCCAGCAGCCGGGGGACGCAGTTCAATCAGCCCCAGCATTTT.

This chain links TRBV19 with TRBJ1-1, with D unclear. Germline-derived CDR1 and CDR2 are LNHDA and SQIVND (reference sequence). This CDR3 is built from 12 residues. The V end lost 5 bases, the J end lost 0 bases, and 4 bases lay between the germline ends. The CDR3 DNA reads TGTGCCAGTAGTCAGTTGAACACTGAAGCTTTCTTT. This codes for CASSQLNTEAFF.

The CDR3 spells CASSQSKERTQYF. The DNA of the CDR3 is TGCGCCAGCAGCCAATCGAAGGAGCGAACGCAGTATTTT. V is TRBV4-3 and J is TRBJ2-3; no definite D call. CDR3 length: 13 residues. Germline CDR1 LGHNA, CDR2 YSLEER. The ends were cut back, 2 bases at V and 9 bases at J, with 12 bases in the middle.

The chain combines TRBV19 with TRBJ2-1; the match to TRBD2 covers 10 bases. The CDR3 extends over 13 amino acids. V was pared by 7 bases and J by 9 bases, with 6 bases of the junction left unmatched. Germline V lookup: CDR1 LNHDA, CDR2 SQIVND (reference sequence). The CDR3 bases are TGTGCCAGTACCTCTACTAGCGGGATTGAGCAGTTCTTC. This sequence encodes CASTSTSGIEQFF.

This chain uses TRBV19 with TRBJ1-2, with a possible D match to TRBD1 (6 bases). This CDR3 spans 13 amino acids. Germline CDR1 is LNHDA and CDR2 is SQIVND (reference sequence). Trimming shortened V by 9 bases and J by 5 bases, and 16 bases separated the two germline ends. The CDR3 loop is CASRDRTDYGYTF. DNA of the CDR3: TGTGCCAGCCGCGACAGGACAGATTATGGCTACACCTTC.

CDR3 sequence (DNA): TGCGCCAGCAGCCAAGAAATCAACTCGGGCAGGGGGCTGGGCTACACCTTC. Encoded protein: CASSQEINSGRGLGYTF. This chain links TRBV4-3 with TRBJ1-2; 8 positions agree with TRBD1. CDR1 and CDR2 (germline): LGHNA, YSLEER. This CDR3 contains 17 residues. V lost 0 bases, J lost 8 bases, and 14 bases stayed unmatched.

This rearrangement joins TRBV29-1 to TRBJ1-3; a possible D gene is TRBD1 (5 bases). Trimming shortened V by 5 bases and J by 0 bases, and 11 bases separated the two germline ends. CDR3 length: 14 amino acids. CDR1 and CDR2 from the germline V gene are SQVTM and ANQGSEA. CDR3 nucleotide sequence: TGCAGCGTTATCGACAGAGACTCTGGAAACACCATATATTTT. This sequence encodes CSVIDRDSGNTIYF. Supplemented by reference TRBV29-1 and TRBJ1-3, the full variable domain reads SAVISQKPSRDICQRGTSLTIQCQVDSQVTMMFWYRQQPGQSLTLIATANQGSEATYESGFVIDKFPISRPNLTFSTLTVSNMSPEDSSIYLCSVIDRDSGNTIYFGEGSWLTVV.

This clone was counted once. This chain uses TRBV6-1 with TRBJ1-3; D is undetermined. The CDR3 totals 19 residues. Germline V gene data show CDR1 as MNHNS and CDR2 as SASEGT. V was cut by 2 bases and J by 4 bases, with 24 bases left in between. The CDR3 nucleotides read TGTGCCAGCAGTGAATTTTCTTTCGTCGGGAAATCGGGAGGAAACACCATATATTTT. It specifies CASSEFSFVGKSGGNTIYF.

The chain recombines TRBV5-8 with TRBJ1-4; the D gene is possibly TRBD1 (5 bases). V was shortened by 1 base and J by 4 bases, with 11 bases between the two germline ends. The CDR3 contains 15 residues. The germline V gene encodes CDR1 SGHTS and CDR2 YDEGEE. The CDR3 nucleotides read TGTGCCAGCAGCTTGTCGGGCAGGGATAATGAAAAACTGTTTTTT. It is translated as CASSLSGRDNEKLFF.

This chain connects TRBV30 to TRBJ2-7, with 7 bases lining up with TRBD2. V lost 4 bases and J lost 7; bases outside the gene matches: 10. This CDR3 comprises 13 residues. Germline V gene lookup returns CDR1 GTSNPN and CDR2 SVGIG (reference sequence). The CDR3 is CAWTKIWEGEQYF. CDR3 nucleotide sequence: TGTGCCTGGACGAAAATCTGGGAGGGTGAGCAGTACTTC.

The rearrangement links TRBV4-3 to TRBJ2-7; a weak D match, TRBD1 (5 bases). CDR3 length: 15 residues. Germline V CDR1 and CDR2: LGHNA, YSLEER. V lost 0 bases, J lost 7 bases, and 16 bases lay in between. This chain's CDR3 is CASSQDLGRRMEQYF. For the CDR3, the DNA is TGCGCCAGCAGCCAAGACCTGGGGCGACGGATGGAGCAGTACTTC.

The rearrangement links TRBV12-3 or TRBV12-4 to TRBJ2-2, with D maybe TRBD1 (5 bases). V lost 6 bases and J lost 5, with 10 bases in between. The CDR3 runs 13 residues. CDR3 coding DNA: TGTGCCAGCAGCAACTCAGGGACCGGGGAGCTGTTTTTT. Its protein product is CASSNSGTGELFF.